This T cell receptor beta chain stems from a study of T cell changes during pregnancy in multiple sclerosis. The assay was immunoSEQ multiplex PCR, and TCRdb's table has in-frame clones only and misses some. In the table there are 35,000 to 45,000 clones, roughly nine tenths of which are singletons. V gave up 5 bases and J gave up 3 bases, with 13 bases separating them. Germline V gene data show CDR1 as SNHLY and CDR2 as FYNNEI. This CDR3 comprises 14 residues. Source: CD8+ T cells from peripheral blood mononuclear cells, taken in the first trimester of pregnancy. The genes are TRBV2 and TRBJ1-2, with no clear D. The sequence was obtained from a female donor with multiple sclerosis, enrolled in a pregnancy study. This CDR3 is CASSPLAGHYGYTF. CDR3 sequence (DNA): TGTGCCAGCAGTCCCCTGGCAGGCCACTATGGCTACACCTTC.